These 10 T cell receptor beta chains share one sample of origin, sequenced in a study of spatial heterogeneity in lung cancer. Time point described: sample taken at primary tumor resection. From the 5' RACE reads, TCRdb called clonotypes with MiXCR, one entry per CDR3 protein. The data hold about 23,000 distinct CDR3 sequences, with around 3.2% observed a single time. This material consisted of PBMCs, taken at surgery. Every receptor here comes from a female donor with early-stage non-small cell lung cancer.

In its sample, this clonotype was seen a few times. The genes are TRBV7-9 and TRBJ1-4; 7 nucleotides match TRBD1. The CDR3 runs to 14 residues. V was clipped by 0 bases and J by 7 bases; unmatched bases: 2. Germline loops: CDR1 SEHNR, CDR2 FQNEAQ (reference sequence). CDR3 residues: CASSLAGGGEKLFF. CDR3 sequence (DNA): TGTGCCAGCAGCTTAGCAGGGGGCGGTGAAAAACTGTTTTTT.

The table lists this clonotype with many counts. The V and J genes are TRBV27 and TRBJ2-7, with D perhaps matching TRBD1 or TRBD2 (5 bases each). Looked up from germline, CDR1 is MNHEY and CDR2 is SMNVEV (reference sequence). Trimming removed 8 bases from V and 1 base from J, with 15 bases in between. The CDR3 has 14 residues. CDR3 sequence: CASRAKGRSYEQYF. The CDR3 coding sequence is TGTGCCAGCCGAGCTAAGGGACGATCCTACGAGCAGTACTTC.

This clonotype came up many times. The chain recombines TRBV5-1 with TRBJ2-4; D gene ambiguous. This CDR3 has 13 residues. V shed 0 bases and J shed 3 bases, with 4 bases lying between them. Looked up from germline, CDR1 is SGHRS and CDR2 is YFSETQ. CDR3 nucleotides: TGCGCCAGCAGCTTGGATAACAAAAACATTCAGTACTTC. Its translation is CASSLDNKNIQYF.

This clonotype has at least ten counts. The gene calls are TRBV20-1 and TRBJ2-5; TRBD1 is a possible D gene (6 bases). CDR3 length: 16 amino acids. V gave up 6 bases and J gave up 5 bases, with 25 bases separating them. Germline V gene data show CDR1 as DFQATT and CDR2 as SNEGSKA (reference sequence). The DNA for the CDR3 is TGCAGTGCCCAGGGTCCCAGACGCGATAGGGGGGAGACCCAGTACTTC. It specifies CSAQGPRRDRGETQYF.

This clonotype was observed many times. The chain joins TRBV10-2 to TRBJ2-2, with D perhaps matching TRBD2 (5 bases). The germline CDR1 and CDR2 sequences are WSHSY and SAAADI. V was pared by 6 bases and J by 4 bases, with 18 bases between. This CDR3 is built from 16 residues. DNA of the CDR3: TGCGCCAGCAGCCAATCTAGCTTGGGTAGCACCGGGGAGCTGTTTTTT. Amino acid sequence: CASSQSSLGSTGELFF.

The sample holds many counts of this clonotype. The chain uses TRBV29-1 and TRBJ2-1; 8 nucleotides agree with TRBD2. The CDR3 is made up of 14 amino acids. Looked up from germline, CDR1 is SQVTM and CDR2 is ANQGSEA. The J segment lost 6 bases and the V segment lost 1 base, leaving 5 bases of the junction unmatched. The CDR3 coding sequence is TGCAGCGTTGAAGGAGCGGGAGTAGGCAATGAGCAGTTCTTC. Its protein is CSVEGAGVGNEQFF.

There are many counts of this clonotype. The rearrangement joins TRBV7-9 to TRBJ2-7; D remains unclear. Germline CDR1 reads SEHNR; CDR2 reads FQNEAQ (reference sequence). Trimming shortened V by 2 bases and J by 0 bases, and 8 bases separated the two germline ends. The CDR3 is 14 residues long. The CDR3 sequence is CASSLYELSYEQYF. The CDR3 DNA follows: TGTGCCAGCAGCTTATACGAACTCTCCTACGAGCAGTACTTC.

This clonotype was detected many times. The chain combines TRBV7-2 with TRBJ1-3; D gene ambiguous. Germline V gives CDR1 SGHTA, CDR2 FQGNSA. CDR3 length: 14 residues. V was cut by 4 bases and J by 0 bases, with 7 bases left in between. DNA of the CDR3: TGTGCCAGCAGCTCAGGACTCTCTGGAAACACCATATATTTT. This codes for CASSSGLSGNTIYF. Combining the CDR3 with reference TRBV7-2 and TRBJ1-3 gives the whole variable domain GAGVSQSPSNKVTEKGKDVELRCDPISGHTALYWYRQSLGQGLEFLIYFQGNSAPDKSGLPSDRFSAERTGGSVSTLTIQRTQQEDSAVYLCASSSGLSGNTIYFGEGSWLTVV.

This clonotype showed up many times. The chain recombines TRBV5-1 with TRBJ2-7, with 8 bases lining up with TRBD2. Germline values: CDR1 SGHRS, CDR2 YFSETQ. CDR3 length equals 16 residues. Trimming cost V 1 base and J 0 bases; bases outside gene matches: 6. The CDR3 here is CASSLKWREASYEQYF. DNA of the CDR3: TGCGCCAGCAGCTTGAAATGGCGGGAGGCCTCCTACGAGCAGTACTTC.

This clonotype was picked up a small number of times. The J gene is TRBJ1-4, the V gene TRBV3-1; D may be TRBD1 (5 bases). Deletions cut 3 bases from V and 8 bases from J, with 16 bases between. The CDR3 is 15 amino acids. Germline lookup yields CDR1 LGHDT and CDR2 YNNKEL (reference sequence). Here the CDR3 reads CASSQGQGGREKLFF. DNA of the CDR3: TGTGCCAGCAGCCAGGGGCAGGGAGGACGGGAAAAACTGTTTTTT.